The clone carrying this T cell receptor (beta chain) showed up many times. Deletions cut 2 bases from V and 2 bases from J, with 9 bases between. CDR3 length: 14 amino acids. CDR1 is LGHDT, CDR2 YNNKEL, per germline (reference sequence). The data derive from a study of CD8 T cells in ankylosing spondylitis. TCRdb re-derived calls from the 5' RACE reads in MiXCR, one entry per CDR3 protein. This sample has 150,000 or so distinct CDR3 sequences, with approximately 10% found just once. This sequence joins TRBV3-1 and TRBJ1-2; D gene ambiguous. The clonotype originates from a male donor with ankylosing spondylitis or in good health (not recorded which). What was sequenced was blood, either unsorted or a sorted T cell fraction (not recorded which). The CDR3 DNA sequence: TGTGCCAGCAGCCAACAGGCTATAAACTATGGCTACACCTTC. Protein sequence: CASSQQAINYGYTF.